Shown below are 30 T cell receptor beta chains from a single sample sequenced in a study of cytomegalovirus exposure and HLA in healthy donors. In the PCR, 60 Vbeta and 13 Jbeta primers were used. The data were produced by immunoSEQ multiplex PCR, yet TCRdb's version contains in-frame clones alone and is incomplete. The table lists some 190,000 clones, more than 65% of them singletons. Sequenced material: PBMCs. The source of these receptors is a woman aged 30 to 39 in good health and CMV-seropositive.

The chain carries TRBV5-5 and TRBJ1-5; D unclear. Trimming removed 0 bases from V and 0 bases from J, with 4 bases in between. This CDR3 contains 14 residues. Germline assignment: CDR1 SGHKS and CDR2 YYEKEE (reference sequence). As DNA, the CDR3 is TGTGCCAGCAGCTTGGCGTCTAGCAATCAGCCCCAGCATTTT. Protein product: CASSLASSNQPQHF.

CDR3 nucleotide sequence: TGCGCCAGCAGTGAGGGAGCCGGGACAGGGGAGTACGAGCAGTACTTC. Amino acid sequence: CASSEGAGTGEYEQYF. The chain carries TRBV10-1 and TRBJ2-7, with 10 bases that match TRBD1. Per germline, CDR1 WNHNN and CDR2 SYGVQD (reference sequence). Germline trimming cut 2 bases from V and 4 bases from J; bases unmatched to any gene: 8. The CDR3 is 16 amino acids.

V gene TRBV5-1 combines with J gene TRBJ1-1; possible D gene TRBD1, 5 bases. Per the germline V gene, CDR1 is SGHRS and CDR2 is YFSETQ. The V end lost 4 bases, the J end lost 1 base, and 14 bases lay between the germline ends. The CDR3 extends over 15 amino acids. As DNA, the CDR3 is TGCGCCAGCAGCGCCCGGACAAGTACGAACACTGAAGCTTTCTTT. Translation gives CASSARTSTNTEAFF.

In this sample, this clone turned up a few times. The CDR3 region is CASRPLAGGTEQYF. Written as DNA, the CDR3 is TGTGCCAGCAGACCACTAGCGGGAGGCACCGAGCAGTACTTC. V and J are TRBV6-5 and TRBJ2-7; 12 positions match TRBD2. V lost 6 bases to trimming and J lost 6 bases; unmatched junction nucleotides: 6. The CDR3 extends over 14 amino acids. Per the germline V gene, CDR1 is MNHEY and CDR2 is SVGAGI.

The sample holds a few counts of this clone. The J gene is TRBJ2-5, the V gene TRBV29-1, with 12 bases matching TRBD2. V shed 2 bases, J shed 4 bases, and the junction held 11 bases outside the gene matches. The CDR3 consists of 17 residues. The germline CDR1 and CDR2 sequences are SQVTM and ANQGSEA. The CDR3 loop is CSVEFPSGREGAETQYF. The CDR3 DNA follows: TGCAGCGTTGAATTTCCTAGCGGGAGGGAGGGGGCAGAGACCCAGTACTTC.

The chain carries TRBV21-1 and TRBJ1-3. TRBV21-1 is an annotated pseudogene. The CDR3 runs 13 residues. The CDR3 DNA reads as TGTGCCAGCAGCAAATGCCGGGAAAACACCATATATTTT. It encodes CASSKCRENTIYF.

CDR3 loop: CASSYRGSGRATEQFF. CDR3 bases: TGTGCCAGCAGTTACCGCGGTAGCGGGAGGGCCACTGAGCAGTTCTTC. The gene calls are TRBV28 and TRBJ2-1; 11 bases line up with TRBD2. Germline values: CDR1 MDHEN, CDR2 SYDVKM. Trimming cost V 4 bases and J 9 bases; bases outside gene matches: 11. CDR3 length equals 16 residues.

This chain connects TRBV28 to TRBJ1-1; TRBD1 matches 10 bases. Per the germline V gene, CDR1 is MDHEN and CDR2 is SYDVKM. The CDR3 length is 15 residues. Trimming removed 8 bases from V and 4 bases from J; junction bases left unmatched: 10. The DNA for the CDR3 is TGTGCCAGCTCTGTACCGGGACAGGGGCTCACTGAAGCTTTCTTT. Its translation: CASSVPGQGLTEAFF.

For this clone: The sample carries other DNA sequences with the same CDR3. V and J are TRBV27 and TRBJ2-7, with 7 bases matching TRBD2. CDR1 MNHEY and CDR2 SMNVEV come from the germline V gene (reference sequence). V was clipped by 2 bases and J by 0 bases; unmatched bases: 1. The CDR3 totals 14 residues. CDR3 amino acids: CASSLSGNSYEQYF. CDR3 sequence (DNA): TGTGCCAGCAGTTTAAGCGGGAACTCCTACGAGCAGTACTTC.

V and J are TRBV7-2 and TRBJ2-7; TRBD2 matches at 7 bases. The V and J ends lost 4 bases and 0 bases, in that order; junction bases with no gene match: 9. CDR3 length: 16 residues. In germline, CDR1 is SGHTA, CDR2 FQGNSA. The CDR3: CASSSETSRSSYEQYF. In nucleotides, the CDR3 is TGTGCCAGCAGCTCGGAGACTAGCAGGAGCTCCTACGAGCAGTACTTC.

V is TRBV19 and J is TRBJ2-7; a weak D match, TRBD2 (6 bases). Germline V gene data show CDR1 as LNHDA and CDR2 as SQIVND (reference sequence). Between the trimmed V and J ends, which lost 0 bases and 4 bases, there was a span of 13 bases. This CDR3 has 15 residues. CDR3 protein: CASSIDGRTGYEQYF. The CDR3 DNA reads TGTGCCAGTAGTATAGATGGGAGGACGGGGTACGAGCAGTACTTC.

The chain couples TRBV7-9 to TRBJ2-7; tentatively, D is TRBD1 (6 bases). The CDR3 has 13 amino acids. V gave up 1 base and J gave up 6 bases, with 10 bases separating them. Germline values: CDR1 SEHNR, CDR2 FQNEAQ (reference sequence). Here the CDR3 reads CASSLGGGSEQYF. The CDR3 coding sequence is TGTGCCAGCAGCTTAGGAGGGGGTAGCGAGCAGTACTTC.

The rearrangement joins TRBV19 to TRBJ2-1; 9 nucleotides line up with TRBD2. The CDR3 is made up of 14 amino acids. Germline assignment: CDR1 LNHDA and CDR2 SQIVND (reference sequence). J lost 8 bases, V lost 3 bases, and 5 bases had no gene match. In DNA, the CDR3 is TGTGCCAGTAGTATTGGTCTAGCGGGACATGAGCAGTTCTTC. Its translation is CASSIGLAGHEQFF.

The chain is built from TRBV5-8 and TRBJ1-5; 10 bases match TRBD1. The germline gives CDR1 SGHTS, CDR2 YDEGEE. The CDR3 is 15 amino acids. J lost 7 bases, V lost 2 bases, and 6 bases had no gene match. In nucleotides, the CDR3 is TGTGCCAGCAGCTTAGGGGACAGGGGACGGCAGCCCCAGCATTTT. Encoded protein: CASSLGDRGRQPQHF.

The chain recombines TRBV11-2 with TRBJ2-7; TRBD2 matches 8 bases. This CDR3 spans 12 amino acids. Germline values: CDR1 SGHAT, CDR2 FQNNGV. J was trimmed by 5 bases and V by 7 bases; bases with no gene match: 4. The CDR3 protein is CASTAGGHEQYF. The CDR3 DNA reads TGTGCCAGCACGGCGGGAGGCCACGAGCAGTACTTC.

The chain carries TRBV5-4 and TRBJ2-3, with 13 bases fitting TRBD2. With 4 bases clipped from V and 3 bases from J, the junction kept 8 bases outside the gene matches. The CDR3 is made up of 17 amino acids. Germline-derived CDR1 and CDR2 are SGHNT and YYREEE (reference sequence). The CDR3 DNA reads as TGTGCCAGCAGCCATCCATGGACTAGCGGGAGAACAGATACGCAGTATTTT. Translated: CASSHPWTSGRTDTQYF.

This chain connects TRBV15 to TRBJ1-2; D might be TRBD1 (6 bases). The germline V and J ends were trimmed by 7 bases and 6 bases, with 15 bases remaining between them. CDR1 LNHNV and CDR2 YYDKDF come from the germline V gene (reference sequence). This CDR3 is built from 13 residues. The CDR3 here is CATTPGGGDGYTF. As DNA, the CDR3 is TGTGCCACCACCCCGGGGGGGGGCGATGGCTACACCTTC.

This clone has only a few counts. V and J are TRBV7-6 and TRBJ2-1; 7 bases map to TRBD2. The V gene end was trimmed by 7 bases and the J gene end by 4 bases; junction bases not matched to a gene: 10. This CDR3 contains 15 residues. From germline, CDR1 is SGHVS and CDR2 FNYEAQ. The CDR3 DNA is TGTGCCAGCACTACCACCGGGGGAGGGTACAATGAGCAGTTCTTC. This codes for CASTTTGGGYNEQFF.

V gene TRBV27 combines with J gene TRBJ1-2; perhaps TRBD1 as D (6 bases). Trimming stripped 6 bases from V and 4 bases from J, with 12 bases between. This CDR3 has 13 residues. The germline CDR1 and CDR2 sequences are MNHEY and SMNVEV (reference sequence). The CDR3 reads CASSYTGSYGYTF. The CDR3 DNA sequence: TGTGCCAGCAGCTACACAGGGAGCTATGGCTACACCTTC.

J is TRBJ2-2 and V is TRBV15; 8 bases agree with TRBD1. Germline CDR1 LNHNV, CDR2 YYDKDF (reference sequence). The CDR3 totals 16 residues. V lost 3 bases to trimming and J lost 5 bases; unmatched junction nucleotides: 8. As DNA, the CDR3 is TGTGCCACCAGCAGGCGGCAGGGGGCGCGGACCGGGGAGCTGTTTTTT. Translation gives CATSRRQGARTGELFF.

The chain couples TRBV28 to TRBJ2-5; 7 bases are a match to TRBD1. TRBJ2-7 matches the DNA end more closely, so the J call is doubtful. In germline, CDR1 is MDHEN, CDR2 SYDVKM. This CDR3 has 14 residues. The DNA for the CDR3 is TGTGCCAGCAGTTTGTGGGACAGAGCCTACGAGCAGTACTTC. Its protein product is CASSLWDRAYEQYF.

This clone was picked up a small number of times. This chain joins TRBV6-6 and TRBJ1-3; no clear D gene. Germline CDR1 MNHNY, CDR2 SVGAGI (reference sequence). The V and J ends lost 7 bases and 0 bases respectively, with 16 bases between them. The CDR3 extends over 16 amino acids. DNA of the CDR3: TGTGCCAGCACCCAAGGAGGGCGATCCTCTGGAAACACCATATATTTT. Protein: CASTQGGRSSGNTIYF.

The chain recombines TRBV13 with TRBJ1-1, with a possible D match to TRBD1 (5 bases). The V end lost 3 bases, the J end lost 0 bases, and 8 bases lay between the germline ends. This CDR3 has 14 residues. Germline loops: CDR1 PRHDT, CDR2 FYEKMQ (reference sequence). The CDR3 here is CASSFGRVNTEAFF. The CDR3 region has the DNA TGTGCCAGCAGCTTCGGCAGGGTGAACACTGAAGCTTTCTTT.

This clone was counted a few times. V usage is TRBV18 and J usage is TRBJ2-5; a possible D gene is TRBD1 (5 bases). The CDR3 totals 14 residues. CDR1 and CDR2 from the germline V gene are KGHSH and LQKENI. Deletions cut 0 bases from V and 4 bases from J, with 9 bases between. CDR3 protein: CASSPPAGPETQYF. The CDR3 nucleotides are TGTGCCAGCTCACCACCGGCAGGGCCAGAGACCCAGTACTTC.

This sequence joins TRBV29-1 and TRBJ2-7, with TRBD1 as a possible D gene (6 bases). Trimming left V 0 bases short and J 2 bases short, with 11 bases between. The CDR3 is 14 residues long. CDR1 and CDR2 (germline): SQVTM, ANQGSEA. CDR3 residues: CSVEDTGPPYEQYF. The CDR3 nucleotides read TGCAGCGTTGAAGATACAGGGCCCCCCTACGAGCAGTACTTC.

The chain combines TRBV9 with TRBJ2-3, with a tentative D call TRBD1 (5 bases). Trimming left V 2 bases short and J 2 bases short, with 12 bases between. The germline gives CDR1 SGDLS, CDR2 YYNGEE. This CDR3 contains 15 residues. CDR3 loop: CASSVLQAATDTQYF. CDR3 bases: TGTGCCAGCAGCGTCCTACAGGCCGCCACAGATACGCAGTATTTT.

This clone was seen a few times. The chain recombines TRBV5-4 with TRBJ2-2; 7 bases are shared with TRBD1. Germline assignment: CDR1 SGHNT and CDR2 YYREEE (reference sequence). This CDR3 has 16 residues. The V gene end was trimmed by 4 bases and the J gene end by 2 bases; junction bases not matched to a gene: 8. CDR3 in amino acids: CASSKPGTVNTGELFF. In DNA form, the CDR3 reads TGTGCCAGCAGCAAACCCGGGACAGTCAACACCGGGGAGCTGTTTTTT.

V and J are TRBV19 and TRBJ2-1; D is unclear. V was clipped by 1 base and J by 7 bases, with 8 bases between them. Germline V gene data show CDR1 as LNHDA and CDR2 as SQIVND (reference sequence). The CDR3 is 13 amino acids. DNA of the CDR3: TGTGCCAGTAGTATAGGGGCGTGGAATGAGCAGTTCTTC. Protein sequence: CASSIGAWNEQFF.

In this sample, this clone turned up a few times. The rearrangement joins TRBV19 to TRBJ2-3, with 9 bases aligning to TRBD2. Germline V gene lookup returns CDR1 LNHDA and CDR2 SQIVND (reference sequence). V was pared by 6 bases and J by 2 bases, with 6 bases of the junction left unmatched. The CDR3 is 15 amino acids. The CDR3 region has the DNA TGTGCCAGTAGGGGAGCGGGAGGTTCCACAGATACGCAGTATTTT. This translates into CASRGAGGSTDTQYF.

This clone appeared once. This chain uses TRBV27 with TRBJ1-4; D unresolved. Deletions cut 7 bases from V and 0 bases from J, with 12 bases between. The CDR3 contains 15 residues. In germline, CDR1 is MNHEY, CDR2 SMNVEV (reference sequence). The CDR3 DNA reads as TGTGCCAGCACCATCCGCGGATCAACTAATGAAAAACTGTTTTTT. The encoded protein is CASTIRGSTNEKLFF. The variable domain in full, with the rest retrieved from reference TRBV27 and TRBJ1-4, is EAQVTQNPRYLITVTGKKLTVTCSQNMNHEYMSWYRQDPGLGLRQIYYSMNVEVTDKGDVPEGYKVSRKEKRNFPLILESPSPNQTSLYFCASTIRGSTNEKLFFGSGTQLSVL.